These 21 T cell receptor beta chains were all obtained from the same sample, sequenced in a study of patients and donors after allogeneic stem cell transplantation. Via MiXCR, TCRdb re-called the RT-PCR reads, giving one row per CDR3 protein. The sample records more than 850,000 distinct CDR3 sequences, 15% to 20% being singletons. Material for sequencing was blood, either unsorted or a sorted T cell fraction (not recorded which). The receptors derive from a human donor who was either an allogeneic HSCT recipient or a stem cell or donor lymphocyte infusion donor (not recorded which). It is not recorded whose cells these are; they may come from a transplant donor.

This clonotype has a count of ten or more. The rearrangement links TRBV18 to TRBJ2-7, with TRBD2 identical over 11 bases. V was pared by 6 bases and J by 1 base, with 8 bases of the junction left unmatched. Germline V lookup: CDR1 KGHSH, CDR2 LQKENI. There are 16 residues in the CDR3. The CDR3 protein is CASSALGLADSYEQYF. The CDR3 nucleotides read TGTGCCAGCTCCGCACTGGGACTAGCGGATTCCTACGAGCAGTACTTC.

This sequence joins TRBV12-3 or TRBV12-4 and TRBJ1-4; no definite D call. The CDR3 has 18 residues. V gave up 2 bases and J gave up 7 bases, with 23 bases separating them. The CDR3 DNA reads TGTGCCAGCAGTTTATCATCCCCAGGCCCCGGGAGAAGTGAAAAACTGTTTTTT. Translated, it gives CASSLSSPGPGRSEKLFF.

V usage is TRBV29-1 and J usage is TRBJ2-7; no clear D. Germline loops: CDR1 SQVTM, CDR2 ANQGSEA. V lost 0 bases and J lost 0, with 9 bases in between. The CDR3 is 14 residues long. The CDR3 DNA reads as TGCAGCGTTGAAGATCCCAGCAACTCCTACGAGCAGTACTTC. Its translation: CSVEDPSNSYEQYF.

At least ten counts were recorded for this clonotype. The chain joins TRBV20-1 to TRBJ1-2; D is undetermined. The CDR3 runs 14 residues. The V gene lost 0 bases and the J gene lost 3 bases, with 11 bases spanning the gap. Germline CDR1 reads DFQATT; CDR2 reads SNEGSKA (reference sequence). CDR3 loop: CSAREVARDYGYTF. In DNA form, the CDR3 reads TGCAGTGCTAGAGAGGTGGCGCGGGACTATGGCTACACCTTC.

J is TRBJ1-2 and V is TRBV24-1; 9 bases match TRBD1. CDR1 and CDR2 from the germline V gene are KGHDR and SFDVKD. The CDR3 runs to 17 residues. Trimming removed 3 bases from V and 4 bases from J; junction bases left unmatched: 11. CDR3 nucleotides: TGTGCCACCAGTGATGAACGAACAGGGGGCCTCCCCTATGGCTACACCTTC. It yields the protein CATSDERTGGLPYGYTF.

The chain's CDR3 is CASSFRVPSGDTQYF. As DNA, the CDR3 is TGTGCCAGCAGTTTCCGGGTCCCGTCCGGGGATACGCAGTATTTT. The chain has TRBV12-3 or TRBV12-4 and TRBJ2-3; unclear D gene. The CDR3 runs to 15 residues. V was clipped by 3 bases and J by 6 bases, with 16 bases between them.

The V call is TRBV7-2, the J call TRBJ2-3; 14 nucleotides agree with TRBD2. V lost 3 bases and J lost 6; bases outside the gene matches: 5. CDR1 is SGHTA, CDR2 FQGNSA, per germline. The CDR3 loop spans 16 amino acids. CDR3 sequence reads: CASSLTSGGGDDTQYF. CDR3 DNA sequence: TGTGCCAGCAGCTTGACTAGCGGGGGGGGTGATGATACGCAGTATTTT.

This clonotype was seen a handful of times. CDR3 protein: CASTSMGEVLQPQHF. CDR3 nucleotide sequence: TGTGCCAGCACCTCCATGGGTGAGGTACTTCAGCCCCAGCATTTT. The chain recombines TRBV9 with TRBJ1-5; D unclear. The V end lost 6 bases, the J end lost 6 bases, and 19 bases lay between the germline ends. Per the germline V gene, CDR1 is SGDLS and CDR2 is YYNGEE. This CDR3 region has 15 residues.

This clonotype was picked up a small number of times. The genes are TRBV2 and TRBJ1-1, with D possibly matching TRBD1 (6 bases). The CDR3 is 14 residues long. CDR1 SNHLY and CDR2 FYNNEI come from the germline V gene. V lost 6 bases and J lost 4, with 15 bases in between. CDR3 sequence reads: CASSVTGRRTEAFF. CDR3 nucleotides: TGTGCCAGCAGCGTGACAGGCAGGCGCACTGAAGCTTTCTTT.

This clonotype was seen a few times. V is TRBV5-1 and J is TRBJ2-5; D is perhaps TRBD1 (7 bases). The germline V gene encodes CDR1 SGHRS and CDR2 YFSETQ. Trimming left V 0 bases short and J 7 bases short, with 22 bases between. The CDR3 has 17 amino acids. CDR3 sequence: CASSLAGGQPLKGTQYF. CDR3 coding DNA: TGCGCCAGCAGCTTGGCCGGGGGACAGCCCTTAAAAGGGACCCAGTACTTC.

The V call is TRBV4-1, the J call TRBJ2-1, with D possibly being TRBD1 (6 bases). Trimming removed 1 base at V and 3 bases at J, with 16 bases between. The germline CDR1 and CDR2 sequences are MGHRA and YSYEKL. This CDR3 region has 17 residues. For the CDR3, the DNA is TGCGCCAGCAGCCAAGGGATTATAGGACAGCTCTACAATGAGCAGTTCTTC. Translated: CASSQGIIGQLYNEQFF.

CDR3 DNA: TGTGCCAGCAGATTGACAGGGGCGGCCACTGAAGCTTTCTTT. Amino acids: CASRLTGAATEAFF. The J gene is TRBJ1-1, the V gene TRBV5-8, with 8 positions matching TRBD1. The germline CDR1 and CDR2 sequences are SGHTS and YDEGEE. The CDR3 spans 14 residues. V gave up 5 bases and J gave up 4 bases; unmatched junction bases: 7.

The chain is built from TRBV7-2 and TRBJ2-7; the D is unclear. In germline, CDR1 is SGHTA, CDR2 FQGNSA. V dropped 8 bases and J dropped 3 bases, with 11 bases sitting between them. The CDR3 spans 12 residues. As DNA, the CDR3 is TGTGCCAGCCTCGGGCTGAACTACGAGCAGTACTTC. This encodes CASLGLNYEQYF. The variable domain in full, with the rest retrieved from reference TRBV7-2 and TRBJ2-7, is GAGVSQSPSNKVTEKGKDVELRCDPISGHTALYWYRQSLGQGLEFLIYFQGNSAPDKSGLPSDRFSAERTGGSVSTLTIQRTQQEDSAVYLCASLGLNYEQYFGPGTRLTVT.

The V and J genes are TRBV7-9 and TRBJ1-2; 9 bases are a match to TRBD1. The CDR3 totals 15 residues. With V trimmed by 4 bases and J by 6 bases, 9 bases remained unmatched. Germline loops: CDR1 SEHNR, CDR2 FQNEAQ (reference sequence). Here the CDR3 reads CASSSPTGTGNGYTF. The CDR3 DNA reads as TGTGCCAGCAGCTCTCCTACGGGGACAGGGAATGGCTACACCTTC. The full variable domain, rest sourced from reference TRBV7-9 and TRBJ1-2, is DTGVSQNPRHKITKRGQNVTFRCDPISEHNRLYWYRQTLGQGPEFLTYFQNEAQLEKSRLLSDRFSAERPKGSFSTLEIQRTEQGDSAMYLCASSSPTGTGNGYTFGSGTRLTVV.

Ten or more counts support this clonotype. The chain uses TRBV12-3 or TRBV12-4 and TRBJ2-4; 9 bases align to TRBD2. The CDR3 is made up of 17 amino acids. V lost 1 base, J lost 1 base, and 5 bases stayed unmatched. In nucleotides, the CDR3 is TGTGCCAGCAGTTTAGAGTGGAGCGGGAGGGCCAAAAACATTCAGTACTTC. Translating it yields CASSLEWSGRAKNIQYF.

The V and J genes are TRBV4-1 and TRBJ1-2; no definite D call. The CDR3 is 15 residues long. The V and J ends lost 0 bases and 0 bases respectively, with 8 bases between them. Germline V CDR1 and CDR2: MGHRA, YSYEKL. Here the CDR3 reads CASSQDQSANYGYTF. The CDR3 nucleotides read TGCGCCAGCAGCCAAGATCAGTCAGCTAACTATGGCTACACCTTC.

The gene calls are TRBV7-6 and TRBJ2-2, with 7 bases fitting TRBD1. The CDR3 covers 16 residues. The V and J ends lost 1 base and 2 bases, in that order; junction bases with no gene match: 4. The germline gives CDR1 SGHVS, CDR2 FNYEAQ. In DNA, the CDR3 is TGTGCCAGCAGCTTAGGAGGGACAGATAACACCGGGGAGCTGTTTTTT. Its translation: CASSLGGTDNTGELFF.

This clonotype has only a few counts. The chain combines TRBV4-1 with TRBJ2-3; 12 bases are shared with TRBD1. Losses at the gene ends were 5 bases for V and 6 bases for J; bases not matched to a gene: 6. The CDR3 has 15 residues. The germline CDR1 and CDR2 sequences are MGHRA and YSYEKL. CDR3 amino acids: CASSAGTGGSDTQYF. As DNA, the CDR3 is TGCGCCAGCAGCGCCGGGACAGGGGGCTCTGATACGCAGTATTTT.

This sequence joins TRBV7-2 and TRBJ1-1; weak D call: TRBD1 (6 bases). This CDR3 comprises 13 residues. V lost 6 bases and J lost 4, with 12 bases in between. CDR1 and CDR2 from the germline V gene are SGHTA and FQGNSA. CDR3 nucleotide sequence: TGTGCCAGCAGGTACGGGGGGCCCACTGAAGCTTTCTTT. Translation: CASRYGGPTEAFF. Variable domain in full (rest from reference TRBV7-2 and TRBJ1-1): GAGVSQSPSNKVTEKGKDVELRCDPISGHTALYWYRQSLGQGLEFLIYFQGNSAPDKSGLPSDRFSAERTGGSVSTLTIQRTQQEDSAVYLCASRYGGPTEAFFGQGTRLTVV.

A few counts support this clonotype. The rearrangement joins TRBV7-8 to TRBJ1-2; 7 nucleotides match TRBD1. Trimming at V came to 1 base and at J to 4 bases, leaving 6 bases not matched to a gene. The CDR3 covers 15 residues. Germline values: CDR1 SGHVS, CDR2 FQNEAQ. In DNA form, the CDR3 reads TGTGCCAGCAGCTTAGGACAGGGTACAGTCTATGGCTACACCTTC. Translation gives CASSLGQGTVYGYTF.

V usage is TRBV24-1 and J usage is TRBJ2-5, with 8 bases fitting TRBD1. Germline V gene lookup returns CDR1 KGHDR and CDR2 SFDVKD. The ends lost 5 bases at V and 4 bases at J; junction bases unmatched: 11. CDR3 length: 16 residues. The CDR3 coding sequence is TGTGCCACCAGTGGATCCGGGACAGGTAGACCAGAGACCCAGTACTTC. Protein sequence: CATSGSGTGRPETQYF.